One sample yielded the 2 T cell receptor beta chains listed below, sequenced in a study of OX40 agonist ivuxolimab in advanced cancers. The repertoire was sequenced with immunoSEQ multiplex PCR; TCRdb's copy has only in-frame clones and lacks some. The repertoire has 75,000 to 80,000 clones, 85% to 90% of them found once; the top ten carry about 0.5%. The sequenced sample was CD4+ or CD8+ T cells sorted from blood, obtained in a trial of the OX40 agonist ivuxolimab. These receptor sequences come from an adult with an advanced solid tumor such as melanoma, head and neck, liver or kidney cancer.

V is TRBV6-5 and J is TRBJ2-2, with D possibly TRBD1 on 7 matching bases. Trimming shortened V by 0 bases and J by 5 bases, and 13 bases separated the two germline ends. The CDR3 contains 16 residues. Germline lookup yields CDR1 MNHEY and CDR2 SVGAGI. The CDR3 reads CASSYSGRGRTGELFF. The CDR3 nucleotides are TGTGCCAGCAGTTACTCGGGCAGGGGGAGGACCGGGGAGCTGTTTTTT.

The rearrangement joins TRBV5-6 to TRBJ2-5, with D unclear. V was shortened by 1 base and J by 1 base, with 8 bases between the two germline ends. CDR1 and CDR2 from the germline V gene are SGHDT and YYEEEE. CDR3 length: 14 amino acids. CDR3 in amino acids: CASSLIHSQETQYF. The CDR3 DNA reads as TGTGCCAGCAGCTTGATCCATAGCCAAGAGACCCAGTACTTC.